These 21 T cell receptor beta chains originate from one sample sequenced in a study of T-cell reconstitution after alpha-beta-depleted transplantation in children. Unique molecular identifiers were built into the TCRbeta library. Each CDR3 protein is one row after TCRdb ran MiXCR on the PCR reads. The sample lists hundreds of thousands of distinct CDR3 sequences; about 24% were seen once. Sequenced material: PBMCs, mostly from graft donor cells, taken 360 days after TCRalphabeta/CD19-depleted stem cell transplant. The origin of the receptors is a female patient aged 2-9 years who had a stem cell transplant for congenital amegakaryocytic thrombocytopenia, so the T cells may come from the graft donor.

This clonotype was counted between two and nine times. The chain recombines TRBV11-2 with TRBJ2-1, with 9 bases fitting TRBD2. This CDR3 region has 17 residues. Germline V CDR1 and CDR2: SGHAT, FQNNGV. Losses at the gene ends were 3 bases for V and 5 bases for J; bases not matched to a gene: 11. CDR3 bases: TGTGCCAGCAGCTTGGATGGGGTCCGCGGGGGGGACAATGAGCAGTTCTTC. Translation gives CASSLDGVRGGDNEQFF.

This chain links TRBV3-1 with TRBJ1-5; D gene ambiguous. V was cut by 0 bases and J by 4 bases, with 1 base left in between. The CDR3 length is 12 residues. Germline loops: CDR1 LGHDT, CDR2 YNNKEL (reference sequence). The CDR3 here is CASSQDNQPQHF. The CDR3 nucleotides read TGTGCCAGCAGCCAAGATAATCAGCCCCAGCATTTT.

The table lists this clonotype with many counts. The chain recombines TRBV4-1 with TRBJ2-3; D may be TRBD2 (6 bases). This CDR3 is 16 amino acids long. V lost 3 bases and J lost 2, with 15 bases in between. CDR1 and CDR2 from the germline V gene are MGHRA and YSYEKL. The CDR3 sequence: CASSHYPGLNTDTQYF. CDR3 in DNA: TGCGCCAGCAGCCACTATCCGGGACTGAACACAGATACGCAGTATTTT.

The chain carries TRBV27 and TRBJ1-1, with 8 positions matching TRBD1. Germline CDR1 reads MNHEY; CDR2 reads SMNVEV (reference sequence). V was clipped by 8 bases and J by 4 bases; unmatched bases: 12. This CDR3 contains 15 residues. The CDR3 DNA reads as TGTGCCAGCGGTAGATCAGGGGGCCGGGTCACTGAAGCTTTCTTT. Amino acids: CASGRSGGRVTEAFF.

The V and J genes are TRBV3-1 and TRBJ2-5; no clear D gene. The CDR3 spans 14 residues. The V and J ends lost 6 bases and 5 bases respectively, with 16 bases between them. Germline CDR1 LGHDT, CDR2 YNNKEL (reference sequence). This CDR3 is CASRHLLGLETQYF. The CDR3 DNA reads as TGTGCCAGCAGACACCTTTTAGGTTTGGAGACCCAGTACTTC.

This chain joins TRBV28 and TRBJ1-1; 11 nucleotides match TRBD1. V was clipped by 2 bases and J by 5 bases; unmatched bases: 16. Germline loops: CDR1 MDHEN, CDR2 SYDVKM. The CDR3 extends over 19 amino acids. The CDR3 region is CASSLSSSRTGGARTEAFF. DNA for the CDR3: TGTGCCAGCAGTTTAAGTTCGTCACGGACAGGGGGCGCGAGGACTGAAGCTTTCTTT.

A word on this clonotype: The DNA is omitted, as the CDR3 cannot be located on it reliably, and the CDR3 follows TCRdb's listing. The chain joins TRBV5-5 to TRBJ1-4; no DNA check was done on the table's D call, TRBD1. Germline assignment: CDR1 SGHKS and CDR2 YYEKEE (reference sequence). The CDR3 has 16 residues if both end residues are counted. This CDR3 is CASRHPVGQGTKKLVF.

The CDR3 bases are TGCAGTGCTCCCTCAGGCGGGCCGAGCGAGCAGTACTTC. Encoded protein: CSAPSGGPSEQYF. The chain has TRBV20-1 and TRBJ2-7; possibly TRBD2 for D (5 bases). Germline values: CDR1 DFQATT, CDR2 SNEGSKA (reference sequence). Trimming removed 5 bases from V and 6 bases from J, with 17 bases in between. CDR3 length: 13 amino acids.

The chain links TRBV3-1 to TRBJ2-5; a possible D gene is TRBD2 (5 bases). V was shortened by 3 bases and J by 6 bases, with 8 bases between the two germline ends. The germline CDR1 and CDR2 sequences are LGHDT and YNNKEL (reference sequence). The CDR3 is 12 residues long. The CDR3 DNA follows: TGTGCCAGCAGCCAGGGGAGTCAGACCCAGTACTTC. Its protein is CASSQGSQTQYF.

V gene TRBV15 combines with J gene TRBJ2-5, with no clear D. This CDR3 contains 16 residues. V was pared by 2 bases and J by 3 bases, with 16 bases between. Germline values: CDR1 LNHNV, CDR2 YYDKDF (reference sequence). CDR3 loop: CATSRPSMAVKETQYF. As DNA, the CDR3 is TGTGCCACCAGCAGACCGAGTATGGCTGTAAAAGAGACCCAGTACTTC.

This clonotype was seen a handful of times. CDR3 in DNA: TGTGCCAGCAGCATGCCCGGGACTAGCGGGGGGGGCCAAACCTACGAGCAGTACTTC. Translated: CASSMPGTSGGGQTYEQYF. The chain employs TRBV7-8 and TRBJ2-7; TRBD2 matches 16 bases. Germline V gene data show CDR1 as SGHVS and CDR2 as FQNEAQ. The V and J ends lost 5 bases and 2 bases, in that order; junction bases with no gene match: 12. The CDR3 contains 19 residues.

The chain combines TRBV5-1 with TRBJ1-5, with D possibly being TRBD1 (6 bases). The CDR3 is 14 residues long. V shed 2 bases and J shed 7 bases, with 13 bases lying between them. CDR1 is SGHRS, CDR2 YFSETQ, per germline. CDR3 DNA sequence: TGCGCCAGCAGCTTTACCGGGGGCGAACAGCCCCAGCATTTT. Residues: CASSFTGGEQPQHF.

This clonotype was observed a handful of times. The rearrangement uses TRBV4-2 and TRBJ2-3; 11 bases match TRBD2. There are 17 residues in the CDR3. The junction had 8 bases not matched to a gene; V was cut back by 0 bases and J by 6 bases. Per germline, CDR1 LGHNA and CDR2 YNFKEQ. The CDR3 region has the DNA TGTGCCAGCAGCCAAGATGGTCTAGCGGGAGGCCGCGATACGCAGTATTTT. Translated: CASSQDGLAGGRDTQYF.

This sequence joins TRBV6-5 and TRBJ2-5; 7 nucleotides agree with TRBD1. Germline V gene data show CDR1 as MNHEY and CDR2 as SVGAGI. With V trimmed by 0 bases and J by 5 bases, 6 bases remained unmatched. The CDR3 totals 15 residues. The CDR3 reads CASSYSRGRGETQYF. CDR3 bases: TGTGCCAGCAGTTACTCTAGGGGGCGCGGGGAGACCCAGTACTTC.

This clonotype was detected once. V is TRBV30 and J is TRBJ1-4; D remains ambiguous. The V end lost 8 bases, the J end lost 0 bases, and 16 bases lay between the germline ends. The CDR3 loop spans 15 amino acids. Looked up from germline, CDR1 is GTSNPN and CDR2 is SVGIG (reference sequence). The CDR3: CAGVYGLATNEKLFF. In DNA form, the CDR3 reads TGTGCCGGAGTGTACGGGCTTGCAACTAATGAAAAACTGTTTTTT.

The chain employs TRBV12-3 or TRBV12-4 and TRBJ1-5, with a tentative D call TRBD1 (6 bases). The CDR3 totals 15 residues. Between the trimmed V and J ends, which lost 3 bases and 6 bases, there was a span of 15 bases. As DNA, the CDR3 is TGTGCCAGCAGTTTCACAGGGCTCTTCGGTCAGCCCCAGCATTTT. Translated: CASSFTGLFGQPQHF.

This clonotype was observed a few times. The chain combines TRBV12-3 or TRBV12-4 with TRBJ1-6; D gene unclear. This CDR3 has 13 residues. Trimming took 1 base from V and 7 from J, leaving 5 bases between them. CDR3 sequence: CASSLVINSPLHF. DNA for the CDR3: TGTGCCAGCAGTTTAGTTATCAATTCACCCCTCCACTTT.

There are a few counts of this clonotype. The genes are TRBV5-4 and TRBJ2-3; 9 bases map to TRBD1. V lost 2 bases and J lost 5; bases outside the gene matches: 6. Germline V lookup: CDR1 SGHNT, CDR2 YYREEE (reference sequence). This CDR3 is built from 15 residues. This CDR3 reads CASSFRTGVGDTQYF. The CDR3 nucleotides read TGTGCCAGCAGCTTCCGGACAGGGGTAGGAGATACGCAGTATTTT.

This clonotype was detected only a few times. In DNA form, the CDR3 reads TGTGCCAGCACCTCAACTAGCGGGGGCACAGATACGCAGTATTTT. This sequence encodes CASTSTSGGTDTQYF. The rearrangement uses TRBV12-3 or TRBV12-4 and TRBJ2-3; the match to TRBD2 covers 10 bases. V shed 7 bases, J shed 1 base, and the junction held 5 bases outside the gene matches. The CDR3 has 15 amino acids.

The chain uses TRBV4-3 and TRBJ2-7; D perhaps matches TRBD1 (5 bases). CDR1 and CDR2 from the germline V gene are LGHNA and YSLEER. The length of the CDR3 is 14 residues. The V end lost 4 bases, the J end lost 6 bases, and 16 bases lay between the germline ends. CDR3 sequence: CASSRRQYSLEQYF. The DNA of the CDR3 is TGCGCCAGCAGCCGTCGACAGTATTCTCTCGAGCAGTACTTC.

This clonotype has just a few counts. V gene TRBV5-1 combines with J gene TRBJ1-1; 10 bases line up with TRBD1. The CDR3 has 16 amino acids. The junction had 9 bases not matched to a gene; V was cut back by 4 bases and J by 3 bases. Germline CDR1 SGHRS, CDR2 YFSETQ. This chain's CDR3 is CASSADRGRIHTEAFF. The CDR3 DNA is TGCGCCAGCAGCGCAGACAGGGGGCGAATCCACACTGAAGCTTTCTTT.